These 21 T cell receptor beta chains were all obtained from the same sample, sequenced in a study of blood T cell repertoires in COVID-19. Generated by immunoSEQ multiplex PCR, the TCRdb table keeps only in-frame clones and is missing some. The table shows fewer than 200,000 clones, with about 85% occurring only once. Input material: peripheral blood. The receptors originated from a woman in her forties or fifties with COVID-19, enrolled during active disease.

The chain combines TRBV5-1 with TRBJ2-7, with D perhaps TRBD2 (6 bases). The CDR3 has 14 residues. In germline, CDR1 is SGHRS, CDR2 YFSETQ. V lost 4 bases and J lost 2, with 13 bases in between. CDR3 loop: CASSPSGGTYEQYF. The CDR3 DNA is TGCGCCAGCAGCCCCAGTGGAGGGACCTACGAGCAGTACTTC.

V usage is TRBV20-1 and J usage is TRBJ2-7; D possibly corresponds to TRBD1 (6 bases). The germline V gene has CDR1 DFQATT and CDR2 SNEGSKA (reference sequence). V was trimmed by 3 bases and J by 6 bases, leaving 9 bases between them. The CDR3 has 11 amino acids. CDR3 region: CSARKGGEQYF. As DNA, the CDR3 is TGCAGTGCTAGGAAAGGGGGCGAGCAGTACTTC.

This clone has only one observation. The chain combines TRBV30 with TRBJ2-3; 9 bases align to TRBD2. The CDR3 contains 14 residues. Germline CDR1 and CDR2: GTSNPN and SVGIG (reference sequence). V shed 5 bases and J 4 bases; nucleotides not matched to a gene: 7. The DNA of the CDR3 is TGTGCCTGGTCTGGCGGGGGGGCTCCAGATACGCAGTATTTT. Encoded protein: CAWSGGGAPDTQYF.

The CDR3: CASSGTDYNEQFF. The CDR3 nucleotides are TGCGCCAGCAGCGGGACAGATTACAATGAGCAGTTCTTC. The chain recombines TRBV5-1 with TRBJ2-1; TRBD1 agrees at 7 bases. The junction had 2 bases not matched to a gene; V was cut back by 4 bases and J by 4 bases. Germline CDR1 reads SGHRS; CDR2 reads YFSETQ. The CDR3 is 13 residues long.

The chain carries TRBV27 and TRBJ2-7, with 7 bases identical to TRBD1. J gave up 1 base and V 0 bases, and 3 bases lay outside the gene matches. The CDR3 covers 15 residues. Germline V gene data show CDR1 as MNHEY and CDR2 as SMNVEV (reference sequence). CDR3: CASSLSTGVSYEQYF. For the CDR3, the DNA is TGTGCCAGCAGTTTATCAACAGGGGTGTCCTACGAGCAGTACTTC.

V usage is TRBV3-1 (or the pseudogene TRBV3-2) and J usage is TRBJ1-6, with D unresolved. The V end was cut by 1 base, the J end by 7 bases, with 11 bases between. Per germline, CDR1 LGHDT and CDR2 YNNKEL (reference sequence). The CDR3 is made up of 15 amino acids. CDR3 sequence (DNA): TGTGCCAGCAGCCAAGGTTCGGGGAGGAATTCACCCCTCCACTTT. Protein: CASSQGSGRNSPLHF.

The genes are TRBV5-4 and TRBJ2-7, with a tentative D call TRBD1 (6 bases). Germline V gene data show CDR1 as SGHNT and CDR2 as YYREEE (reference sequence). The V end was cut by 3 bases, the J end by 3 bases, with 13 bases between. The CDR3 is 14 residues long. CDR3 DNA: TGTGCCAGCAGCTCCTACAGGGAAGGCTACGAGCAGTACTTC. Translating it yields CASSSYREGYEQYF.

This sequence joins TRBV21-1 and TRBJ2-7; the table assigns TRBD1, which was not confirmed against the DNA. TRBV21-1 is a recognized pseudogene. The CDR3 totals 15 residues. As DNA, the CDR3 is TGTGCCAGCAGCAAATGGGGGGACAGGGACTACGAGCAGTACTTC. As protein: CASSKWGDRDYEQYF.

The chain uses TRBV30 and TRBJ1-6, with 11 bases identical to TRBD1. Germline CDR1 GTSNPN, CDR2 SVGIG (reference sequence). V shed 5 bases and J 10 bases; nucleotides not matched to a gene: 4. The CDR3 length is 13 residues. CDR3 in amino acids: CAWGQGAMSPLHF. In nucleotides, the CDR3 is TGTGCCTGGGGACAGGGGGCAATGTCACCCCTCCACTTT.

This clone was seen only a few times. The chain recombines TRBV7-6 with TRBJ2-1; 9 bases map to TRBD1. The CDR3 contains 15 residues. Trimming took 6 bases from V and 6 from J; bases not matched to a gene: 9. Germline V lookup: CDR1 SGHVS, CDR2 FNYEAQ. CDR3 region: CASSIQGATSNEQFF. Written as DNA, the CDR3 is TGTGCCAGCAGTATACAGGGGGCCACTAGCAATGAGCAGTTCTTC.

The chain has TRBV4-2 and TRBJ2-3; 8 bases match TRBD1. Germline V gene data show CDR1 as LGHNA and CDR2 as YNFKEQ. CDR3 length: 17 amino acids. The V gene end was trimmed by 0 bases and the J gene end by 2 bases; junction bases not matched to a gene: 7. CDR3 region: CASSQDVQGEFTDTQYF. In DNA, the CDR3 is TGTGCCAGCAGCCAAGATGTACAGGGGGAGTTCACAGATACGCAGTATTTT.

V gene TRBV9 combines with J gene TRBJ2-7; 10 nucleotides line up with TRBD1. Germline trimming cut 4 bases from V and 2 bases from J; bases unmatched to any gene: 6. Germline V lookup: CDR1 SGDLS, CDR2 YYNGEE. The CDR3 length is 15 residues. CDR3 sequence reads: CASSLGTGVPYEQYF. The CDR3 DNA follows: TGTGCCAGCAGCCTCGGGACAGGGGTTCCCTACGAGCAGTACTTC.

This chain links TRBV5-5 with TRBJ2-1, with a possible D match to TRBD2 (6 bases). Trimming took off 4 bases at V and 0 bases at J, with 11 bases between the two ends. The CDR3 length is 15 residues. Germline CDR1 reads SGHKS; CDR2 reads YYEKEE (reference sequence). CDR3: CASSPEGYSYNEQFF. CDR3 nucleotides: TGTGCCAGCAGCCCGGAGGGGTACTCCTACAATGAGCAGTTCTTC.

Written as DNA, the CDR3 is TGTGCCAGCAGCCAGCGGGACAGGGGAGACTACGAGCAGTACTTC. Residues: CASSQRDRGDYEQYF. The rearrangement links TRBV7-9 to TRBJ2-7; 10 bases agree with TRBD1. The CDR3 loop spans 15 amino acids. In germline, CDR1 is SEHNR, CDR2 FQNEAQ (reference sequence). The J segment lost 3 bases and the V segment lost 5 bases, leaving 7 bases of the junction unmatched.

The CDR3 protein is CASRGTGLGKGYTF. CDR3 nucleotide sequence: TGTGCCAGTAGGGGGACAGGGCTTGGCAAAGGCTACACCTTC. The chain has TRBV19 and TRBJ1-2; 9 bases are shared with TRBD1. The CDR3 covers 14 residues. V lost 6 bases to trimming and J lost 8 bases; unmatched junction nucleotides: 10. CDR1 and CDR2 from the germline V gene are LNHDA and SQIVND (reference sequence). Combining the CDR3 with reference TRBV19 and TRBJ1-2 gives the whole variable domain DGGITQSPKYLFRKEGQNVTLSCEQNLNHDAMYWYRQDPGQGLRLIYYSQIVNDFQKGDIAEGYSVSREKKESFPLTVTSAQKNPTAFYLCASRGTGLGKGYTFGSGTRLTVV.

The chain recombines TRBV6-6 with TRBJ2-7, with 9 nucleotides matching TRBD2. Germline V gene lookup returns CDR1 MNHNY and CDR2 SVGAGI (reference sequence). This CDR3 has 16 amino acids. V shed 5 bases and J 3 bases; nucleotides not matched to a gene: 11. CDR3 sequence (DNA): TGTGCCAGCAGTCTGTCTGGGACTAGCCCCGACTACGAGCAGTACTTC. Translation gives CASSLSGTSPDYEQYF.

The chain couples TRBV7-3 to TRBJ2-5; tentative D call: TRBD2 (6 bases). The ends were cut back, 5 bases at V and 5 bases at J, with 18 bases in the middle. From germline, CDR1 is SGHTA and CDR2 FQGTGA. CDR3 size: 15 residues. This CDR3 is CASSQIGGARETQYF. CDR3 bases: TGTGCCAGCAGCCAGATCGGGGGTGCTAGGGAGACCCAGTACTTC.

The CDR3 reads CASSLPNDITGELFF. The CDR3 coding sequence is TGTGCCAGCAGCTTGCCCAACGACATCACCGGGGAGCTGTTTTTT. This chain uses TRBV5-4 with TRBJ2-2; D remains unclear. V lost 1 base to trimming and J lost 4 bases, with 11 bases between them. The CDR3 sequence is 15 residues long. Germline V lookup: CDR1 SGHNT, CDR2 YYREEE (reference sequence).

The rearrangement joins TRBV3-1 (or the pseudogene TRBV3-2) to TRBJ2-7; 12 positions agree with TRBD2. The CDR3 consists of 17 residues. The germline V gene has CDR1 LGHDT and CDR2 YNNKEL (reference sequence). V was pared by 4 bases and J by 3 bases, with 10 bases of the junction left unmatched. CDR3 loop: CASSPAFPGLAGYEQYF. The CDR3 region has the DNA TGTGCCAGCAGCCCCGCCTTCCCGGGACTAGCGGGCTACGAGCAGTACTTC.

The V and J genes are TRBV11-2 and TRBJ1-2; 8 positions match TRBD1. This CDR3 has 14 residues. CDR1 is SGHAT and CDR2 is FQNNGV in the germline V gene. V gave up 5 bases and J gave up 6 bases; unmatched junction bases: 8. DNA for the CDR3: TGTGCCAGCAGCCATGGACAGGGTGAGGATGGCTACACCTTC. Translation gives CASSHGQGEDGYTF.

The chain uses TRBV6-5 and TRBJ2-3; D is possibly TRBD1 (5 bases). The germline V gene has CDR1 MNHEY and CDR2 SVGAGI. V dropped 4 bases and J dropped 4 bases, with 12 bases sitting between them. The CDR3 is 14 amino acids. The CDR3 sequence is CASSSWTRADTQYF. The CDR3 coding sequence is TGTGCCAGCAGTTCCTGGACCAGGGCAGATACGCAGTATTTT.